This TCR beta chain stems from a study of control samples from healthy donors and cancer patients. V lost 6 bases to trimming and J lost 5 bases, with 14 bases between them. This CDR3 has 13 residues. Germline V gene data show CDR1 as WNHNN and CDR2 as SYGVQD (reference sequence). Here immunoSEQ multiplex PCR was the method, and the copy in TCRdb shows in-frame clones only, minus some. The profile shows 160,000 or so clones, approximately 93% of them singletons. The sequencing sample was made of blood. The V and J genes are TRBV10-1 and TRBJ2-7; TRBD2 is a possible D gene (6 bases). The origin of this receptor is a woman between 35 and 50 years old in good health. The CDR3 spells CASSSSGGNEQYF. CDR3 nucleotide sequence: TGCGCCAGCAGCAGTTCCGGGGGTAACGAGCAGTACTTC.